This T cell receptor (beta chain) is drawn from a study of shared clonotypes between healthy human individuals. The CDR3 has 15 residues. CDR1 and CDR2 from the germline V gene are SNHLY and FYNNEI. V lost 3 bases to trimming and J lost 0 bases, with 11 bases between them. The table came from immunoSEQ multiplex PCR; TCRdb's copy has only in-frame clones and leaves some out. The table has approximately 2,300,000 clones, about nine tenths seen once; the top ten hold more than 0.35%. The study's findings and limits: Clonotype sharing across a few donors was observed for about 5.5% of naive CD4 clonotypes.

It was into CD45RA+ naive and CD45RA-negative memory subsets that the CD4+ cells were split. On this clone itself: What it recognizes is unknown.

The chain recombines TRBV2 with TRBJ1-2; D not resolved. The sequenced material came from naive CD4+ T cells from PBMCs. Subset here: CD45RA+ positively selected. The source of this sequence is a man younger than 30 in good health. Some clones in this sample may be carry-over from other donors' samples. The CDR3, as DNA: TGTGCCAGCAGTGAGCAGAGGGCCCCTAACTATGGCTACACCTTC. Its translation: CASSEQRAPNYGYTF. Full variable domain (missing parts from reference TRBV2 and TRBJ1-2): EPEVTQTPSHQVTQMGQEVILRCVPISNHLYFYWYRQILGQKVEFLVSFYNNEISEKSEIFDDQFSVERPDGSNFTLKIRSTKLEDSAMYFCASSEQRAPNYGYTFGSGTRLTVV.